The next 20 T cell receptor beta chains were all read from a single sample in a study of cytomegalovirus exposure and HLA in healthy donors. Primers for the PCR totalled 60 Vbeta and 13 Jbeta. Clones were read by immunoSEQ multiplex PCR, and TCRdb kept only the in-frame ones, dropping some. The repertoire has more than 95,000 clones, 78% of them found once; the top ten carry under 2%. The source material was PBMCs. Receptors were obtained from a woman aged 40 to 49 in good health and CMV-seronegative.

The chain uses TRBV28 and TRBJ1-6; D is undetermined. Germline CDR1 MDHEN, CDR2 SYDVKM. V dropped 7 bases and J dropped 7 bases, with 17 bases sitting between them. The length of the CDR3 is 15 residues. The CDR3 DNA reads TGTGCCAGCACGGAAAACCAGGCAAAGAATTCACCCCTCCACTTT. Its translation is CASTENQAKNSPLHF.

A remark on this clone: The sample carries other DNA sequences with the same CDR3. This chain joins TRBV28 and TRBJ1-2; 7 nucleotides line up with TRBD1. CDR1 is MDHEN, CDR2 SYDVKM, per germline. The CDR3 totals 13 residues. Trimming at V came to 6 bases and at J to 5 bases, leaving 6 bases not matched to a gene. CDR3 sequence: CASSFRDRYGYTF. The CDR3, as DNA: TGTGCCAGCAGCTTCCGGGACAGATATGGCTACACCTTC.

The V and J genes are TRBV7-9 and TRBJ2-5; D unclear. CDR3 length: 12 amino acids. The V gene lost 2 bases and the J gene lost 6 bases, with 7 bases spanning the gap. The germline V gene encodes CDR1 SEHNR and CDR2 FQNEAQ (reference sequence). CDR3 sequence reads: CASSLSVKTQYF. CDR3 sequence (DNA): TGTGCCAGCAGCTTAAGCGTCAAGACCCAGTACTTC. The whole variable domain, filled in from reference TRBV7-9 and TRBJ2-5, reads DTGVSQNPRHKITKRGQNVTFRCDPISEHNRLYWYRQTLGQGPEFLTYFQNEAQLEKSRLLSDRFSAERPKGSFSTLEIQRTEQGDSAMYLCASSLSVKTQYFGPGTRLLVL.

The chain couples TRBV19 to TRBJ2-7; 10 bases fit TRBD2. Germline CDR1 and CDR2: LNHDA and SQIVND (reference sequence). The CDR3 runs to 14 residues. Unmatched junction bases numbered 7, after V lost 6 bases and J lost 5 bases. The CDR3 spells CASSPGTSVHEQYF. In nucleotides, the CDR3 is TGTGCCAGTAGCCCCGGGACTAGCGTACACGAGCAGTACTTC.

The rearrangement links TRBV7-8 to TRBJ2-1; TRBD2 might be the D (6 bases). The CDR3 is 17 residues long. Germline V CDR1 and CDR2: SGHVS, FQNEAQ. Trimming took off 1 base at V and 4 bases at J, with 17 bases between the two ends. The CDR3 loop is CASSLGGGQGRYNEQFF. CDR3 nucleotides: TGTGCCAGCAGCTTAGGGGGAGGACAAGGGAGGTACAATGAGCAGTTCTTC.

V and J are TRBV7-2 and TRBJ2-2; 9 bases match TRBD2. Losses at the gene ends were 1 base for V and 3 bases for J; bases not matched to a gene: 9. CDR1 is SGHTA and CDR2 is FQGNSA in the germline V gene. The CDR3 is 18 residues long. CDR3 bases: TGTGCCAGCAGCTTAGTCGGTGTAGCGGGAGTTTACACCGGGGAGCTGTTTTTT. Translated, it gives CASSLVGVAGVYTGELFF.

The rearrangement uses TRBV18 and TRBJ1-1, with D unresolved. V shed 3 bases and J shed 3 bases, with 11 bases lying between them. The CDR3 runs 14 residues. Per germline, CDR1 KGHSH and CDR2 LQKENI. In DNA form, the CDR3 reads TGTGCCAGCTCACCGGCCCAGGATTACACTGAAGCTTTCTTT. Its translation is CASSPAQDYTEAFF.

The CDR3 region has the DNA TGTGCCAGCAGTCCCGGCATGGGCCCAGATACGCAGTATTTT. The encoded protein is CASSPGMGPDTQYF. This chain uses TRBV28 with TRBJ2-3, with D uncertain. V dropped 5 bases and J dropped 4 bases, with 13 bases sitting between them. Germline CDR1 reads MDHEN; CDR2 reads SYDVKM. The length of the CDR3 is 14 residues.

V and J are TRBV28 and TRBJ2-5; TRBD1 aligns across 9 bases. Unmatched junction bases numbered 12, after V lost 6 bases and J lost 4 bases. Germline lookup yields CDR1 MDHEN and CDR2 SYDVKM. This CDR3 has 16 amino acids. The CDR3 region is CASSLSGTGHTETQYF. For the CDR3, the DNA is TGTGCCAGCAGCCTAAGCGGGACAGGGCATACAGAGACCCAGTACTTC.

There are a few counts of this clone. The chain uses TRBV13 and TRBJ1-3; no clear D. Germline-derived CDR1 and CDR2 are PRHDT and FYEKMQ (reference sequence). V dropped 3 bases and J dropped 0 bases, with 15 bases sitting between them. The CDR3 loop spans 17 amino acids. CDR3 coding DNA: TGTGCCAGCAGCTTCGGCGGAGTCCTGGACTCTGGAAACACCATATATTTT. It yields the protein CASSFGGVLDSGNTIYF.

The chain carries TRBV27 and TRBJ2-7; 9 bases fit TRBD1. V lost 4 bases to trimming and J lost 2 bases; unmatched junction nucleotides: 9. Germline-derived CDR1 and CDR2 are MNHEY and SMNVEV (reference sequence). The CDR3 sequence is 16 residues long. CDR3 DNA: TGTGCCAGCAGTTCCATGGGACAGGGTAAGCCCTACGAGCAGTACTTC. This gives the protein CASSSMGQGKPYEQYF.

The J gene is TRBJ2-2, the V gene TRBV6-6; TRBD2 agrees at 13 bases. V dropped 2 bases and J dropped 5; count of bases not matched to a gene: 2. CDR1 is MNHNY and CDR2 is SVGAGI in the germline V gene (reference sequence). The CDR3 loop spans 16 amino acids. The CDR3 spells CASSYGLAGATGELFF. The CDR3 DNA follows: TGTGCCAGCAGTTACGGACTAGCGGGAGCGACCGGGGAGCTGTTTTTT.

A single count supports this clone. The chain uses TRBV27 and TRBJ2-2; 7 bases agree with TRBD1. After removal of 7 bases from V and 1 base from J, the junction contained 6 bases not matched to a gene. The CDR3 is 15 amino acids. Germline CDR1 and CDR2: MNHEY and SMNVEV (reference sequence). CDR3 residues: CASTTGVENTGELFF. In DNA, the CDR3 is TGTGCCAGCACTACAGGGGTGGAGAACACCGGGGAGCTGTTTTTT.

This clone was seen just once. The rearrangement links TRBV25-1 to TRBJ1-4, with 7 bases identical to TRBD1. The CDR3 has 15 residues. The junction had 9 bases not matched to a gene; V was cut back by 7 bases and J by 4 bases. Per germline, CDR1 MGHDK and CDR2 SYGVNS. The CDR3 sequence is CASTSGQAINEKLFF. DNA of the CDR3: TGTGCCAGCACTTCCGGACAGGCGATTAATGAAAAACTGTTTTTT.

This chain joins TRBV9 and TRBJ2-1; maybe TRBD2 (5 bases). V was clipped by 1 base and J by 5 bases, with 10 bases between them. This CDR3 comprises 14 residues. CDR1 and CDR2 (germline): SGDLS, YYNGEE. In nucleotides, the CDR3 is TGTGCCAGCAGCGTATTTGAGGGAGACAATGAGCAGTTCTTC. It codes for CASSVFEGDNEQFF.

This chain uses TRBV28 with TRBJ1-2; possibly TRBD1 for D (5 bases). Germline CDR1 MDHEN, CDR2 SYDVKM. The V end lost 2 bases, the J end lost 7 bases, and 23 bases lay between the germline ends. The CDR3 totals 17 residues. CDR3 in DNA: TGTGCCAGCAGTTTAGTTCCCGGACAAAGCATGATTGGTGGCTACACCTTC. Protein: CASSLVPGQSMIGGYTF.

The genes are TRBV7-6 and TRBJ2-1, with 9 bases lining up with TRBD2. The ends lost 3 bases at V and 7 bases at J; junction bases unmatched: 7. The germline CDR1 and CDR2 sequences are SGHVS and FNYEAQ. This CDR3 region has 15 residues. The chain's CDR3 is CASSFGLAGLNEQFF. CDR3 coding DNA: TGTGCCAGCAGCTTTGGGCTAGCGGGATTAAATGAGCAGTTCTTC.

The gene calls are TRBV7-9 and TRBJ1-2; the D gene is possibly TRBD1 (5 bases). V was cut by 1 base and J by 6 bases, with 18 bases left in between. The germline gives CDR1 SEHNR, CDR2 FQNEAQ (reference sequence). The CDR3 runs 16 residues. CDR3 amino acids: CASSLETAPARHGYTF. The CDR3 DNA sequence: TGTGCCAGCAGCTTAGAGACAGCCCCGGCCCGTCATGGCTACACCTTC. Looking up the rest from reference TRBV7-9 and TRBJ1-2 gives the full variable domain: DTGVSQNPRHKITKRGQNVTFRCDPISEHNRLYWYRQTLGQGPEFLTYFQNEAQLEKSRLLSDRFSAERPKGSFSTLEIQRTEQGDSAMYLCASSLETAPARHGYTFGSGTRLTVV.

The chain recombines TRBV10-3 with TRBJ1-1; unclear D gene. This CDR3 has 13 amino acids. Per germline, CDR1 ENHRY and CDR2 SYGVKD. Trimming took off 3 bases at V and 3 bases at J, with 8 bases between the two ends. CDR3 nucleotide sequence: TGTGCCATCAGTGATGCGGGGTACACTGAAGCTTTCTTT. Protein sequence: CAISDAGYTEAFF.

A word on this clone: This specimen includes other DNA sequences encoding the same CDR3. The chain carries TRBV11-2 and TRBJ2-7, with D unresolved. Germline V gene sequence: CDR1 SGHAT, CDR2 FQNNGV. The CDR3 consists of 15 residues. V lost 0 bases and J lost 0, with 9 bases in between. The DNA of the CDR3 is TGTGCCAGCAGCTTAGAAGGAAGAGGCTCCTACGAGCAGTACTTC. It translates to CASSLEGRGSYEQYF.